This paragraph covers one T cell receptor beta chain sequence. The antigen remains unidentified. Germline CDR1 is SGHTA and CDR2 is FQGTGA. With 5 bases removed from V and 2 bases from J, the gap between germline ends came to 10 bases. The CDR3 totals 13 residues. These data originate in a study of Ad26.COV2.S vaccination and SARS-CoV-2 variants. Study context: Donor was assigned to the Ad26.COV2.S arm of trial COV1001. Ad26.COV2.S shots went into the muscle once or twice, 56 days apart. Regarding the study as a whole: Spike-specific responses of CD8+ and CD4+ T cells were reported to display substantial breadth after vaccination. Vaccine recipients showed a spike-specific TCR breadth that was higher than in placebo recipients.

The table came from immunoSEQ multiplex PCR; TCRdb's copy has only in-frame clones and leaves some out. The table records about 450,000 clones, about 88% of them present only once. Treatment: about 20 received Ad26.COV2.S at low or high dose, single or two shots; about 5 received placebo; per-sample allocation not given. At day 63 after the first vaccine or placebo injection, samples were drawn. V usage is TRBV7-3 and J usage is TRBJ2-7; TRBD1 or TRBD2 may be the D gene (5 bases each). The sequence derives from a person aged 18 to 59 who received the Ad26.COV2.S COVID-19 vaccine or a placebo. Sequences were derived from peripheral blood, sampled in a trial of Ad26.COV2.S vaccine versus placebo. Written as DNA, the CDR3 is TGTGCCAGCAGCCCGGGACCGACCTACGAGCAGTACTTC. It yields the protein CASSPGPTYEQYF. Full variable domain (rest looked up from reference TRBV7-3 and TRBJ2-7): GAGVSQTPSNKVTEKGKYVELRCDPISGHTALYWYRQSLGQGPEFLIYFQGTGAADDSGLPNDRFFAVRPEGSVSTLKIQRTERGDSAVYLCASSPGPTYEQYFGPGTRLTVT.